This T cell receptor beta chain was profiled in a study of CD8+ T cells in alopecia areata. Study details: Those treated were given oral tofacitinib at 5 to 10 mg twice daily. The study's findings and limits: Within the top 100, expanded CD8+ clones significantly decreased with tofacitinib, as did scalp clonality.

Reverse transcribed after extraction, RNA yielded cDNA as the sequencing template. The repertoire was sequenced with immunoSEQ multiplex PCR; TCRdb's copy has only in-frame clones and lacks some. Of around 300,000 clones listed, 60% are singletons. The sample's treatment: oral pan-JAK inhibitor, 5-10 mg twice daily. In alopecia areata patients, both lesional scalp punch biopsies and peripheral blood were collected. Worth noting for this clone: Antigen unknown.

CDR1 is MGHDK, CDR2 SYGVNS, per germline. The length of the CDR3 is 12 residues. Trimming took 8 bases from V and 2 from J, leaving 9 bases between them. The sequencing used CD4+ T cells sorted from blood, collected around week 52, from a patient treated with tofacitinib. V usage is TRBV25-1 and J usage is TRBJ2-5; D tentatively fits TRBD1 or TRBD2 (5 bases each). The TCR comes from a human donor with alopecia areata. The CDR3 DNA reads as TGTGCCAGCGGGACGCCTCAAGAGACCCAGTACTTC. Amino acid sequence: CASGTPQETQYF. The whole variable domain, remainder taken from reference TRBV25-1 and TRBJ2-5, is EADIYQTPRYLVIGTGKKITLECSQTMGHDKMYWYQQDPGMELHLIHYSYGVNSTEKGDLSSESTVSRIRTEHFPLTLESARPSHTSQYLCASGTPQETQYFGPGTRLLVL.